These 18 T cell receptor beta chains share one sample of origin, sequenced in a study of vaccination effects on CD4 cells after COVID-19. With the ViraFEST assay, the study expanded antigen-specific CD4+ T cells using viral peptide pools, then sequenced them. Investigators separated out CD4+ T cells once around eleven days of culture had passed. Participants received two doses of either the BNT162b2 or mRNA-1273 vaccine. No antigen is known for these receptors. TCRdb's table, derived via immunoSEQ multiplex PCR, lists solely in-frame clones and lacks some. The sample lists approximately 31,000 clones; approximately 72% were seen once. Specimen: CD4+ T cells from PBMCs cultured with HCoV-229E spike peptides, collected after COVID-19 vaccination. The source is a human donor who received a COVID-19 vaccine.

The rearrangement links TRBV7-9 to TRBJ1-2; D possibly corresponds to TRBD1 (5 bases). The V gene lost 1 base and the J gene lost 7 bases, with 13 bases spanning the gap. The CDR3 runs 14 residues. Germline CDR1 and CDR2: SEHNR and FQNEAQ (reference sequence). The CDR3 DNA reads TGTGCCAGCAGCTTAGAAGGCAGGCAGGGTGGCTACACCTTC. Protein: CASSLEGRQGGYTF. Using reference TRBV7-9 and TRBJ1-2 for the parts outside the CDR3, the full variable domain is DTGVSQNPRHKITKRGQNVTFRCDPISEHNRLYWYRQTLGQGPEFLTYFQNEAQLEKSRLLSDRFSAERPKGSFSTLEIQRTEQGDSAMYLCASSLEGRQGGYTFGSGTRLTVV.

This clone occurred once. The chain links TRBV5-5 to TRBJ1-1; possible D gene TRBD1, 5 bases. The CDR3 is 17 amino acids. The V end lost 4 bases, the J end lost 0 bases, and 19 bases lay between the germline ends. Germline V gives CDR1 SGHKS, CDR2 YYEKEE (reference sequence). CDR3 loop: CASSQSGYGGMNTEAFF. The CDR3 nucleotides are TGTGCCAGCAGCCAATCGGGGTATGGGGGGATGAACACTGAAGCTTTCTTT.

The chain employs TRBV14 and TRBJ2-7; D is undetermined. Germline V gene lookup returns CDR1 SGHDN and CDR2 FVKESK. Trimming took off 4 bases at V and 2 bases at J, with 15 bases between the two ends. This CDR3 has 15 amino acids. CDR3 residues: CASSLFILGTYEQYF. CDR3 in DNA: TGTGCCAGCAGCCTCTTCATACTGGGGACCTACGAGCAGTACTTC.

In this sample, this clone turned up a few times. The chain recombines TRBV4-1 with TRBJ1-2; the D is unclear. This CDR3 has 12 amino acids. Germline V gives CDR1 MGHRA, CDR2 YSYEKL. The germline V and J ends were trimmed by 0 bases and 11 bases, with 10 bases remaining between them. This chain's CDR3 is CASSQEVGLYTF. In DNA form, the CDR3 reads TGCGCCAGCAGCCAAGAAGTTGGGCTTTACACCTTC.

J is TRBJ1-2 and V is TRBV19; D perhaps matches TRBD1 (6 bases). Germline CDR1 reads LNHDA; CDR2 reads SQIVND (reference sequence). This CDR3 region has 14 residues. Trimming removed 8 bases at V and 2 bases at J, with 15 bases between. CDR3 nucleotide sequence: TGTGCCAGTCTCTCCGGGACAAGAAACTATGGCTACACCTTC. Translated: CASLSGTRNYGYTF. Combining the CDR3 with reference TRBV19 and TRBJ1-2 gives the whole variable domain DGGITQSPKYLFRKEGQNVTLSCEQNLNHDAMYWYRQDPGQGLRLIYYSQIVNDFQKGDIAEGYSVSREKKESFPLTVTSAQKNPTAFYLCASLSGTRNYGYTFGSGTRLTVV.

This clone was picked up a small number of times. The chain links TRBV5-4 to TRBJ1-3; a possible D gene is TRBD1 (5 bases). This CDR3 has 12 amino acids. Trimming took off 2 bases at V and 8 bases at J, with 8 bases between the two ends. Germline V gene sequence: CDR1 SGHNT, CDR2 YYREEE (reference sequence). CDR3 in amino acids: CASSFWGDTIYF. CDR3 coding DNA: TGTGCCAGCAGCTTTTGGGGCGACACCATATATTTT.

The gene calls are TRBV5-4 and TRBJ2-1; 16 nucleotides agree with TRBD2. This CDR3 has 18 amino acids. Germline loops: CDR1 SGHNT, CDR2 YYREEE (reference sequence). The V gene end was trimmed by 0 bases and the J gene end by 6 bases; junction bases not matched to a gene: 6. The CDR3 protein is CASSLGGTSGRALNEQFF. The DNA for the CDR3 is TGTGCCAGCAGCTTGGGTGGGACTAGCGGGAGGGCCCTCAATGAGCAGTTCTTC. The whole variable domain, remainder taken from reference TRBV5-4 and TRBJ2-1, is ETGVTQSPTHLIKTRGQQVTLRCSSQSGHNTVSWYQQALGQGPQFIFQYYREEENGRGNFPPRFSGLQFPNYSSELNVNALELDDSALYLCASSLGGTSGRALNEQFFGPGTRLTVL.

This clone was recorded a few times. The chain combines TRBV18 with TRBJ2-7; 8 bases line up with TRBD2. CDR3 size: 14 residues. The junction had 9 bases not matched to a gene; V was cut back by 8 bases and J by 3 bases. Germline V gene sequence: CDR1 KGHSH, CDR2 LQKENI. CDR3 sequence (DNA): TGTGCCAGCCGAGCCAGCGCGGGGGGCTACGAGCAGTACTTC. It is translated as CASRASAGGYEQYF.

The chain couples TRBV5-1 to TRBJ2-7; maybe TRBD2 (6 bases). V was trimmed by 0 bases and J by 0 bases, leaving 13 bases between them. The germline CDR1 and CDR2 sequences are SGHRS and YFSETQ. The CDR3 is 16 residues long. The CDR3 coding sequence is TGCGCCAGCAGCTTGGAAGCTAGCGCCAACTCCTACGAGCAGTACTTC. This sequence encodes CASSLEASANSYEQYF. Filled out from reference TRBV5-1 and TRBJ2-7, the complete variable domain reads KAGVTQTPRYLIKTRGQQVTLSCSPISGHRSVSWYQQTPGQGLQFLFEYFSETQRNKGNFPGRFSGRQFSNSRSEMNVSTLELGDSALYLCASSLEASANSYEQYFGPGTRLTVT.

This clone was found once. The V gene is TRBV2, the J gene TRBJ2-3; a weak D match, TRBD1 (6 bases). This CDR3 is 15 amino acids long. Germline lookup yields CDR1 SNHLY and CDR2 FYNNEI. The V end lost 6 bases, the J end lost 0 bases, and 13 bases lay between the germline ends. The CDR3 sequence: CASSDWGRSTDTQYF. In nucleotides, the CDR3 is TGTGCCAGCAGCGACTGGGGGCGTAGCACAGATACGCAGTATTTT.

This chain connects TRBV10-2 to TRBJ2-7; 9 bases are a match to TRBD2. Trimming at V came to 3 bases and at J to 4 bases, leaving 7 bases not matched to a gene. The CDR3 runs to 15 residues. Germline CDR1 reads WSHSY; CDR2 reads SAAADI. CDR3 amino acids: CASSERASGVYEQYF. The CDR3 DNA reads TGCGCCAGCAGTGAACGGGCTAGCGGGGTATACGAGCAGTACTTC.

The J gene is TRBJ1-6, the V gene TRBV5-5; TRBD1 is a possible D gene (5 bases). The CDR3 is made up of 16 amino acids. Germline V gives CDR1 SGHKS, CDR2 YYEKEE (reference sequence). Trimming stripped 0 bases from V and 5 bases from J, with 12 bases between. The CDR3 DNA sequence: TGTGCCAGCAGCTTGGCCGGGGACGGAAATAATTCACCCCTCCACTTT. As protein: CASSLAGDGNNSPLHF.

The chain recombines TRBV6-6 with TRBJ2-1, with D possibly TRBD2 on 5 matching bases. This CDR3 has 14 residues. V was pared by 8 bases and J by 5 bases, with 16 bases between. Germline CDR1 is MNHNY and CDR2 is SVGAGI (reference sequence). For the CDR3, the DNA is TGTGCCAGCTCGGCGGGTAGCTTCCACAATGAGCAGTTCTTC. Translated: CASSAGSFHNEQFF.

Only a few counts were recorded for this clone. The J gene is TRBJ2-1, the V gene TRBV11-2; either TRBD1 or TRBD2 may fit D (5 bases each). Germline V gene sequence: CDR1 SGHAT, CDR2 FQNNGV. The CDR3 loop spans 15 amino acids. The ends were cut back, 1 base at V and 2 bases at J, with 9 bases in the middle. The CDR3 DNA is TGTGCCAGCAGCTTAGCCGGGGCCACCTACAATGAGCAGTTCTTC. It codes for CASSLAGATYNEQFF.

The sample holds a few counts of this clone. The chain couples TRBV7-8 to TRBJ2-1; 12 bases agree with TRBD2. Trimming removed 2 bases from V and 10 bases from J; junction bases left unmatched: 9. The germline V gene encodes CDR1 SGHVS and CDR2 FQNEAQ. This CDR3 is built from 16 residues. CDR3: CASSLSPSGRANEQFF. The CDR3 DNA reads TGTGCCAGCAGCTTATCCCCTAGCGGGAGGGCCAACGAGCAGTTCTTC.

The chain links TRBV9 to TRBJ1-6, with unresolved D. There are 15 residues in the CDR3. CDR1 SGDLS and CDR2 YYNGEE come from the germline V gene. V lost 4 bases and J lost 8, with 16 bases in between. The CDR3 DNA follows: TGTGCCAGCAGCCCCCACCTTGAAGGGTATTCACCCCTCCACTTT. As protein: CASSPHLEGYSPLHF.

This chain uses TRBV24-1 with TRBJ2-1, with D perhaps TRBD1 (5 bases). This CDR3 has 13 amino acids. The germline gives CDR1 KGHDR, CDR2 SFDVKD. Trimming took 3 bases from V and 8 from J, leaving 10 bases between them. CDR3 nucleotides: TGTGCCACCAGTGATCCCGACAGCTATGAGCAGTTCTTC. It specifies CATSDPDSYEQFF.

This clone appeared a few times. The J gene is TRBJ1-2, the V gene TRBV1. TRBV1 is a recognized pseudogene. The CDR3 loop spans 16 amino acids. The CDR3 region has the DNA TGCACGAGGGGTTTAAGTCGGGCAGGGAGAGAGGGTGGCTACACCTTC. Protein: CTRGLSRAGREGGYTF.